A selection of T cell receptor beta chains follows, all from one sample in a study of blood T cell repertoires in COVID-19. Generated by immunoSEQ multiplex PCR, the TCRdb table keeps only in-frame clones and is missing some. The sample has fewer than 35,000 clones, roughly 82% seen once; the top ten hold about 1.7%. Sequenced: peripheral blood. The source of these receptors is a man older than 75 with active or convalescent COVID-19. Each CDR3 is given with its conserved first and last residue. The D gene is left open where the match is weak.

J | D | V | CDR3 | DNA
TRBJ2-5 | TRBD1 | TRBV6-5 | CASSRDPGTEETQYF | TGTGCCAGCAGTCGAGATCCCGGGACAGAAGAGACCCAGTACTTC
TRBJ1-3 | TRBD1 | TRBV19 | CASSIADRDTSSGNTIYF | TGTGCCAGTAGTATAGCGGACAGGGATACTTCCTCTGGAAACACCATATATTTT
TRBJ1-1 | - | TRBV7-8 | CASSLVTGNTEAFF | TGTGCCAGCAGCTTGGTAACAGGGAACACTGAAGCTTTCTTT
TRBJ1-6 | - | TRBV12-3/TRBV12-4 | CASSLPPNSPLHF | TGTGCCAGCAGTTTACCCCCAAATTCACCCCTCCACTTT
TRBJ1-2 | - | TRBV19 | CASSIGRGSDYGYTF | TGTGCCAGTAGTATAGGAAGGGGGTCGGACTATGGCTACACCTTC
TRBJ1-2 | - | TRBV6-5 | CASKGSDYGYTF | TGTGCCAGCAAGGGGTCGGACTATGGCTACACCTTC
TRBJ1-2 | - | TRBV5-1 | CASSRGYGYTF | TGCGCCAGCAGCAGAGGTTATGGCTACACCTTC
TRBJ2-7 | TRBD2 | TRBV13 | CASSLGLAGGYEQYF | TGTGCCAGCAGCTTAGGACTAGCGGGGGGTTACGAGCAGTACTTC
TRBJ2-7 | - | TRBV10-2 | CASSGSSVPSYEQYF | TGCGCCAGCAGTGGTTCTAGCGTACCCTCCTACGAGCAGTACTTC
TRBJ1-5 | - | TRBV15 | CATSRDLQPQHF | TGTGCCACCAGCAGAGATCTCCAGCCCCAGCATTTT
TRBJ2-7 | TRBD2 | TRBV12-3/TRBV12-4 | CASSTSGSYEQYF | TGTGCCAGTTCGACTAGCGGGAGCTACGAGCAGTACTTC
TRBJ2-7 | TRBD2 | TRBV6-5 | CASQLPGLAGEQYF | TGTGCCAGCCAACTTCCGGGACTAGCGGGCGAGCAGTACTTC